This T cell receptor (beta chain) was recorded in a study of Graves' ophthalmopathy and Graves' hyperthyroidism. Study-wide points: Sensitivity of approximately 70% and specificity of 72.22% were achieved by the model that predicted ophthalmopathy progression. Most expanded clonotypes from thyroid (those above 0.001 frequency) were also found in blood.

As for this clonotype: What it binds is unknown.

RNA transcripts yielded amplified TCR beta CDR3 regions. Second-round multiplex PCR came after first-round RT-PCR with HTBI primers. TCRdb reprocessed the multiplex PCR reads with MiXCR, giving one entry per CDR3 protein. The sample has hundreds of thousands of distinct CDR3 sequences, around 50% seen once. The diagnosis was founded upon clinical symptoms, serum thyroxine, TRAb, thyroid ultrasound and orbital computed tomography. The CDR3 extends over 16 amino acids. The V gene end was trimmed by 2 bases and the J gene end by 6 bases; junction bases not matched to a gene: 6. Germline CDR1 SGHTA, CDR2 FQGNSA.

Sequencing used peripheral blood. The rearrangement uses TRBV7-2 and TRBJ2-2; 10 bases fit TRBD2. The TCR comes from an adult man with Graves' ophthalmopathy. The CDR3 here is CASSLSSGGAAGELFF. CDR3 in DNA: TGTGCCAGCAGCTTAAGCAGCGGGGGGGCGGCCGGGGAGCTGTTTTTT.